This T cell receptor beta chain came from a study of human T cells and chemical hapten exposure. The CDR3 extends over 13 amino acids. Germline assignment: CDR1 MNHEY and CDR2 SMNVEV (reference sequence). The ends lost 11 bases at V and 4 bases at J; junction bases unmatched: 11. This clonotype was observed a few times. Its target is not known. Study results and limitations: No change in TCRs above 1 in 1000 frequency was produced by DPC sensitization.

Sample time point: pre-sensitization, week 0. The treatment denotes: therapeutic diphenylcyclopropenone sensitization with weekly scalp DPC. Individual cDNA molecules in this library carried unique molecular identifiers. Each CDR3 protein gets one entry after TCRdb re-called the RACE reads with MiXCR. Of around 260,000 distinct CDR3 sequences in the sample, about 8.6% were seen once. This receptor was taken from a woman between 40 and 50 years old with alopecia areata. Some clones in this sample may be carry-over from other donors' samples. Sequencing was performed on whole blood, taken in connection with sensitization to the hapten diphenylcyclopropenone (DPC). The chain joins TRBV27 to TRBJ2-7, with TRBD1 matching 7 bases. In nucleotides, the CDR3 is TGTGCCCCCCCGGGGACAGCTCATTACGAGCAGTACTTC. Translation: CAPPGTAHYEQYF.